The source of this T cell receptor beta chain is a study of blood T cell repertoires in COVID-19. Germline CDR1 is LNHDA and CDR2 is SQIVND (reference sequence). The V and J ends lost 0 bases and 0 bases respectively, with 24 bases between them. This CDR3 is built from 21 residues. Sequencing used immunoSEQ multiplex PCR; TCRdb keeps in-frame clones, though not all of them. The top ten hold about 3.3% of the sample, which has about 220,000 clones, approximately 80% seen once. Sample: PBMCs or T cells enriched from blood (not recorded which). The TCR comes from a woman aged 55-75 years who had recovered from COVID-19. The rearrangement uses TRBV19 and TRBJ1-5; D is ambiguous. CDR3 DNA sequence: TGTGCCAGTAGTATAGATGGACTAGCGGGAGTAGCCGGAATTAGCAATCAGCCCCAGCATTTT. It translates to CASSIDGLAGVAGISNQPQHF.